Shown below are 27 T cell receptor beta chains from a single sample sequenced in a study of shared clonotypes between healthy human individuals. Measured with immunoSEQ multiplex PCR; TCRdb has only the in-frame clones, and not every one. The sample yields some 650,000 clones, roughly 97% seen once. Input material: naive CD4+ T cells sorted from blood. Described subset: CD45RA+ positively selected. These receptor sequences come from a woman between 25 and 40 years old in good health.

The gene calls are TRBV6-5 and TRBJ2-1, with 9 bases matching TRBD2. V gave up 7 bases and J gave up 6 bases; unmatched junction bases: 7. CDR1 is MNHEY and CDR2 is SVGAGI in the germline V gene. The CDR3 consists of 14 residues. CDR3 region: CASKLAGASNEQFF. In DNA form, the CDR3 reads TGTGCCAGCAAACTAGCGGGCGCTTCCAATGAGCAGTTCTTC.

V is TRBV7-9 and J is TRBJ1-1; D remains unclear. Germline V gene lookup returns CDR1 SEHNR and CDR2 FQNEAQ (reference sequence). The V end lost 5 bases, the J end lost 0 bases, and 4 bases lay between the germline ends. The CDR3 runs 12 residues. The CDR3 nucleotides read TGTGCCAGCAGCCAGGTGAACACTGAAGCTTTCTTT. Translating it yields CASSQVNTEAFF.

The CDR3 region has the DNA TGTGCCAGCAGTTCCCCCCAGGACTGGAGCGGTGAGCAGTTCTTC. Translating it yields CASSSPQDWSGEQFF. The chain recombines TRBV28 with TRBJ2-1; perhaps TRBD2 as D (5 bases). Trimming removed 4 bases at V and 9 bases at J, with 19 bases between. This CDR3 is built from 15 residues. Germline V gene sequence: CDR1 MDHEN, CDR2 SYDVKM.

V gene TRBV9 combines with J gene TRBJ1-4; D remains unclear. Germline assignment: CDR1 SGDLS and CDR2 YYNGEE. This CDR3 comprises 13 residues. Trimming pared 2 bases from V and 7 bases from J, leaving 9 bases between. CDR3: CASSVGASEKLFF. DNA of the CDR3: TGTGCCAGCAGCGTGGGTGCCAGTGAAAAACTGTTTTTT. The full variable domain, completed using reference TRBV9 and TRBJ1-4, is DSGVTQTPKHLITATGQRVTLRCSPRSGDLSVYWYQQSLDQGLQFLIQYYNGEERAKGNILERFSAQQFPDLHSELNLSSLELGDSALYFCASSVGASEKLFFGSGTQLSVL.

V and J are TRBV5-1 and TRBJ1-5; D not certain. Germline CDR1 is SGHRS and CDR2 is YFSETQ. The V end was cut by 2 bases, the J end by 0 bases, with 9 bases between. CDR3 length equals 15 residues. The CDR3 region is CASSLGGHSNQPQHF. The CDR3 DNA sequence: TGCGCCAGCAGCTTAGGAGGGCATAGCAATCAGCCCCAGCATTTT.

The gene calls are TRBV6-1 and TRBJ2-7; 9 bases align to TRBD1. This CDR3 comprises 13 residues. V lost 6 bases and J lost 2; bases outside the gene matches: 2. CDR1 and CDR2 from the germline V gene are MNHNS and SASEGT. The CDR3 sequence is CASRRDRAYEQYF. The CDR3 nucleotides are TGTGCCAGCAGACGGGACAGGGCCTACGAGCAGTACTTC.

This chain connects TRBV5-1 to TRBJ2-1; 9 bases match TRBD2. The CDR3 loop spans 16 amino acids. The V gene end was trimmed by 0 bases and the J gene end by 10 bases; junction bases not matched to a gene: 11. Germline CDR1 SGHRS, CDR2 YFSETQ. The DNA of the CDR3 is TGCGCCAGCAGCTTGGGGGCTAGCGGGATAGCGGAGGAGCAGTTCTTC. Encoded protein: CASSLGASGIAEEQFF.

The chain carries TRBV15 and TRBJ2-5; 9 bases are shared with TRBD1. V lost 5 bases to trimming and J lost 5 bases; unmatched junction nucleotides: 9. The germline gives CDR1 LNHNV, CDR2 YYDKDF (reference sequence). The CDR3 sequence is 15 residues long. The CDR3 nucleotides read TGTGCCACCAGCGTCGATACAGGGGGCTGGGAGACCCAGTACTTC. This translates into CATSVDTGGWETQYF.

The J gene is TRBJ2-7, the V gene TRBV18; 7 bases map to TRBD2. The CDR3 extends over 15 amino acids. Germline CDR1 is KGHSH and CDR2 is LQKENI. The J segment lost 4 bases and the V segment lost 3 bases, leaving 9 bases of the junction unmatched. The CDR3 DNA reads TGTGCCAGCTCACCCTACGCCGGGGGGAATTACGAGCAGTACTTC. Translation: CASSPYAGGNYEQYF. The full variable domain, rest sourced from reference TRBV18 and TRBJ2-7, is NAGVMQNPRHLVRRRGQEARLRCSPMKGHSHVYWYRQLPEEGLKFMVYLQKENIIDESGMPKERFSAEFPKEGPSILRIQQVVRGDSAAYFCASSPYAGGNYEQYFGPGTRLTVT.

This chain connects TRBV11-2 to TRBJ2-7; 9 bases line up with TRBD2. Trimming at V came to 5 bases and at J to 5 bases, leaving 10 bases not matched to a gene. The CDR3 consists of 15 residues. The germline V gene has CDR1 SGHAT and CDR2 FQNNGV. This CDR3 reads CASSPKSSGSHEQYF. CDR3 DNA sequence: TGTGCCAGCAGCCCCAAGAGTAGCGGGAGCCACGAGCAGTACTTC.

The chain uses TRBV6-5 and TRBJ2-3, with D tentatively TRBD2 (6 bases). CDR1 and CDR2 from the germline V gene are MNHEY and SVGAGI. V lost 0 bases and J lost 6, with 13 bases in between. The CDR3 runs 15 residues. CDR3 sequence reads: CASSYSRPGEDTQYF. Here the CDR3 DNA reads TGTGCCAGCAGTTACTCTCGGCCGGGAGAGGATACGCAGTATTTT.

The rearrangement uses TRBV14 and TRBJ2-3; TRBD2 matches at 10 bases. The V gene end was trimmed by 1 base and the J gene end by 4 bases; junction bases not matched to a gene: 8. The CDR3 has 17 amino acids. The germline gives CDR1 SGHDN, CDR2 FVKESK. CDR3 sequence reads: CASSQAASGSLPDTQYF. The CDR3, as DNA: TGTGCCAGCAGCCAAGCGGCTAGCGGGAGTCTTCCAGATACGCAGTATTTT.

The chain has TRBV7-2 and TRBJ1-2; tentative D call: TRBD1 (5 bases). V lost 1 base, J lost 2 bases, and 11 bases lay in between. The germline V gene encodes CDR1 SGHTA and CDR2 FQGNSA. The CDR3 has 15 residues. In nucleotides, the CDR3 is TGTGCCAGCAGCTTAGGGCGGGGGATGAACTATGGCTACACCTTC. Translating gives CASSLGRGMNYGYTF.

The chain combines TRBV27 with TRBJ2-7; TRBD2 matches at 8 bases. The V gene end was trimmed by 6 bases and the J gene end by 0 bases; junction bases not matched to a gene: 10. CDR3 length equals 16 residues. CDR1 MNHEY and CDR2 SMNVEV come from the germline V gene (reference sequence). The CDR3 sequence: CASRRDASGFSYEQYF. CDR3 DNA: TGTGCCAGCAGACGGGATGCTAGCGGGTTCTCCTACGAGCAGTACTTC.

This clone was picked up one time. The CDR3, as DNA: TGTGCCAGCAGCTTAAGTGGATTAGGGCGCACCGGGGAGCTGTTTTTT. As protein: CASSLSGLGRTGELFF. The chain couples TRBV7-9 to TRBJ2-2; D ambiguous. Trimming shortened V by 2 bases and J by 4 bases, and 14 bases separated the two germline ends. In germline, CDR1 is SEHNR, CDR2 FQNEAQ (reference sequence). The CDR3 is made up of 16 amino acids.

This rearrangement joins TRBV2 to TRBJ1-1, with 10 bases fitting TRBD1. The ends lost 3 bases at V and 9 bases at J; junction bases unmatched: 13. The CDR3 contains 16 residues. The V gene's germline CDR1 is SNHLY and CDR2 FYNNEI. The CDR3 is CASSEFPGQGFSKAFF. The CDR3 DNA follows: TGTGCCAGCAGTGAGTTTCCGGGACAGGGGTTTTCTAAAGCTTTCTTT.

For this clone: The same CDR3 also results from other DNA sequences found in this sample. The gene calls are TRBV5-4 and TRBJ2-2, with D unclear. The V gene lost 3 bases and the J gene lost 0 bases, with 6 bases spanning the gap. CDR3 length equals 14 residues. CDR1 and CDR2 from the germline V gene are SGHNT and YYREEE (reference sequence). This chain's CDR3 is CASSSAANTGELFF. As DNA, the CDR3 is TGTGCCAGCAGCTCCGCTGCGAACACCGGGGAGCTGTTTTTT.

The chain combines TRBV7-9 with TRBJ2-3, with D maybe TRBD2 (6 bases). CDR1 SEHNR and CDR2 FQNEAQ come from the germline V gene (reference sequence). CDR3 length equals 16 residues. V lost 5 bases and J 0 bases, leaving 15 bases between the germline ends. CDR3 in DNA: TGTGCCAGCAGCCTAGGGGTGCGGGAAAGCACAGATACGCAGTATTTT. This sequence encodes CASSLGVRESTDTQYF.

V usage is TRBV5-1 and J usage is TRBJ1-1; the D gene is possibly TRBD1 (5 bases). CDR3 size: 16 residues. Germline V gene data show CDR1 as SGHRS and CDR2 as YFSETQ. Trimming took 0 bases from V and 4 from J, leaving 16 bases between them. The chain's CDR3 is CASSLVYGGVVTEAFF. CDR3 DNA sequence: TGCGCCAGCAGCTTGGTCTATGGAGGGGTCGTCACTGAAGCTTTCTTT.

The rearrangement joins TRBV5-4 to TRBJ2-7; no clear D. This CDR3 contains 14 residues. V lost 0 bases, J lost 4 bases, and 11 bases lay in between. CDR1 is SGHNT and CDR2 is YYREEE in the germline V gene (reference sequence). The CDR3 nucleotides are TGTGCCAGCAGCTTGGTGAACAGACCTTACGAGCAGTACTTC. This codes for CASSLVNRPYEQYF.

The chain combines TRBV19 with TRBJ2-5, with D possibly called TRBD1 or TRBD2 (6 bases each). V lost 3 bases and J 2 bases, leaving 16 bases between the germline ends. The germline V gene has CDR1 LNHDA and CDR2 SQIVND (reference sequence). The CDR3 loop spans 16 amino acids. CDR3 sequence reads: CASSIGLQGTQETQYF. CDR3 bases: TGTGCCAGTAGTATTGGTTTGCAGGGGACTCAAGAGACCCAGTACTTC.

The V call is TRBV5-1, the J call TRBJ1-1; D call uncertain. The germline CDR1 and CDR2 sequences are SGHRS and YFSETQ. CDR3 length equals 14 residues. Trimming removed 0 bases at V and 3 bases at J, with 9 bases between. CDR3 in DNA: TGCGCCAGCAGCTTGGCCCCACCGGACACTGAAGCTTTCTTT. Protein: CASSLAPPDTEAFF.

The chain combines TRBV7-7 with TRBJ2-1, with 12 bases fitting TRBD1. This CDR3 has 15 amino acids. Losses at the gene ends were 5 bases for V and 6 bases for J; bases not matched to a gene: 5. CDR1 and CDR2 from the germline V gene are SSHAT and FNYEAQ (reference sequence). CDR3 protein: CASSPGQGAFNEQFF. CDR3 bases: TGTGCCAGCAGCCCGGGACAGGGGGCTTTCAATGAGCAGTTCTTC.

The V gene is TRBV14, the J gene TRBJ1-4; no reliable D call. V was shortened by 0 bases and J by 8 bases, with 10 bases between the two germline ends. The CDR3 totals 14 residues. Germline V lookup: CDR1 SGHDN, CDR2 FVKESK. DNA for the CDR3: TGTGCCAGCAGCCAAGATCTTCGGACCGAAAAACTGTTTTTT. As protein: CASSQDLRTEKLFF. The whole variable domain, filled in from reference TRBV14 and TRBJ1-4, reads EAGVTQFPSHSVIEKGQTVTLRCDPISGHDNLYWYRRVMGKEIKFLLHFVKESKQDESGMPNNRFLAERTGGTYSTLKVQPAELEDSGVYFCASSQDLRTEKLFFGSGTQLSVL.

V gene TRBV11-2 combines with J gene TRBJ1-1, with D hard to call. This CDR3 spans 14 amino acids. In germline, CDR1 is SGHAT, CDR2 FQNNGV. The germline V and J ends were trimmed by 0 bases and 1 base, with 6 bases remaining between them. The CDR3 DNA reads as TGTGCCAGCAGCTTAGACTTTCAGAACACTGAAGCTTTCTTT. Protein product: CASSLDFQNTEAFF.

The DNA of the CDR3 is TGTGCCAGCAGCCCAGCCGGGACAGGGTCTTATCCGCAGTACTTC. The encoded protein is CASSPAGTGSYPQYF. The chain couples TRBV2 to TRBJ2-7, with 9 bases fitting TRBD1. V lost 6 bases and J lost 9; bases outside the gene matches: 15. Germline V gene sequence: CDR1 SNHLY, CDR2 FYNNEI. This CDR3 has 15 amino acids.

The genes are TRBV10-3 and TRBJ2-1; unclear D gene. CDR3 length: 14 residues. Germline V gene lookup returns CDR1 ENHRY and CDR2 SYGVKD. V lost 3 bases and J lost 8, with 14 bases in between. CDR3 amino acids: CAISDGSRNDEQFF. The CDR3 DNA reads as TGTGCCATCAGTGATGGCTCCCGAAACGATGAGCAGTTCTTC.